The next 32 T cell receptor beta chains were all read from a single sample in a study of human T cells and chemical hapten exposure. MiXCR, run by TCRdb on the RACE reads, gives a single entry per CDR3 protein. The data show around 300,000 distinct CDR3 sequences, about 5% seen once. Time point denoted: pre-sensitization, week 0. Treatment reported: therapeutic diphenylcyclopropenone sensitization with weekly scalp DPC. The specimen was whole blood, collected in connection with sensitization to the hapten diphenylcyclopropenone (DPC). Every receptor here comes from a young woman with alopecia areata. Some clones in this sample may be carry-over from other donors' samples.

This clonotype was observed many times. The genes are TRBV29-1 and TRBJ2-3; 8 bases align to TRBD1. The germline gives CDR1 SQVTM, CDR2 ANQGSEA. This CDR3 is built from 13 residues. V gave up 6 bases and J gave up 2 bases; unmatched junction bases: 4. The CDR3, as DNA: TGCAGCGTCGGACAGGGCACCACAGATACGCAGTATTTT. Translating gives CSVGQGTTDTQYF.

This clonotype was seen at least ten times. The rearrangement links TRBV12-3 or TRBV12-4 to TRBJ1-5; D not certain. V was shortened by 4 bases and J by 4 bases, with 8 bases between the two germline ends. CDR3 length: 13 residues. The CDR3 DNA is TGTGCCAGCAGTTCGGCGACTAATCAGCCCCAGCATTTT. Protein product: CASSSATNQPQHF.

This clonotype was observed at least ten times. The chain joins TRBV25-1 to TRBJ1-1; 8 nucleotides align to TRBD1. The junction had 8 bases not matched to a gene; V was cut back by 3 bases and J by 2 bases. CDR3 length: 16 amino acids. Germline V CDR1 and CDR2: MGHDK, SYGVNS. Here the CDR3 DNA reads TGTGCCAGCAGTGACTTATTGACAGGGGAAAACACTGAAGCTTTCTTT. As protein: CASSDLLTGENTEAFF. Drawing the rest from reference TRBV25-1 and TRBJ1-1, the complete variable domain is EADIYQTPRYLVIGTGKKITLECSQTMGHDKMYWYQQDPGMELHLIHYSYGVNSTEKGDLSSESTVSRIRTEHFPLTLESARPSHTSQYLCASSDLLTGENTEAFFGQGTRLTVV.

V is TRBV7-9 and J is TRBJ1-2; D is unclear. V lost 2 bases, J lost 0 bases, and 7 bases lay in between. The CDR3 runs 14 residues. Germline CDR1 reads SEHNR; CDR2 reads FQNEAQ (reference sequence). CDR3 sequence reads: CASSLQAANYGYTF. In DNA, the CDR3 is TGTGCCAGCAGCTTACAGGCAGCTAACTATGGCTACACCTTC.

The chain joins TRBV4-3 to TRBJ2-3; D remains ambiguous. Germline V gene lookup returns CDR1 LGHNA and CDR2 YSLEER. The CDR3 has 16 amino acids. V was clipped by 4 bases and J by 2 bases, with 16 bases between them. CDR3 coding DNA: TGCGCCAGCAGCCCCAAGCCCCACCTGGTCACAGATACGCAGTATTTT. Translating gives CASSPKPHLVTDTQYF.

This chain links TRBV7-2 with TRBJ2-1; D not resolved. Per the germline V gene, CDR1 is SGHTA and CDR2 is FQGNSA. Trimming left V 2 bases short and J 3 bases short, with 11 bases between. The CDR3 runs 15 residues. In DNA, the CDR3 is TGTGCCAGCAGCTTAATCAGGACGGACTACAATGAGCAGTTCTTC. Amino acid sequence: CASSLIRTDYNEQFF.

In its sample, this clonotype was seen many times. The CDR3, as DNA: TGTGCCAGCAGCTTGGGACCCTCACGGCATGGCTACACCTTC. Protein: CASSLGPSRHGYTF. The gene calls are TRBV11-3 and TRBJ1-2, with D tentatively TRBD1 (5 bases). V lost 3 bases to trimming and J lost 6 bases, with 14 bases between them. CDR3 length: 14 amino acids. Germline V gene lookup returns CDR1 SGHNT and CDR2 YENEEA. Using reference TRBV11-3 and TRBJ1-2 for the parts outside the CDR3, the full variable domain is EAGVVQSPRYKIIEKKQPVAFWCNPISGHNTLYWYLQNLGQGPELLIRYENEEAVDDSQLPKDRFSAERLKGVDSTLKIQPAELGDSAVYLCASSLGPSRHGYTFGSGTRLTVV.

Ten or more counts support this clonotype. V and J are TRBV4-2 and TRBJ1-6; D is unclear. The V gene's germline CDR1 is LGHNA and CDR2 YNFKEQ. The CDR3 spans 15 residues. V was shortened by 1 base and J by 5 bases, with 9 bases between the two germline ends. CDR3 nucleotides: TGTGCCAGCAGCCAAGCGGCAGAAAATAATTCACCCCTCCACTTT. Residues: CASSQAAENNSPLHF.

CDR3 region: CSARVQNEKLFF. CDR3 nucleotides: TGCAGTGCTAGAGTCCAGAATGAAAAACTGTTTTTT. The chain recombines TRBV20-1 with TRBJ1-4, with unresolved D. Germline-derived CDR1 and CDR2 are DFQATT and SNEGSKA (reference sequence). The CDR3 length is 12 residues. V lost 1 base and J lost 5, with 5 bases in between.

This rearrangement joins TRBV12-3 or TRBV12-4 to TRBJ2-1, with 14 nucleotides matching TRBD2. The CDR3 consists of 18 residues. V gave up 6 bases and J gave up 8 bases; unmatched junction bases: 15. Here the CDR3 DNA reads TGTGCCAGCAGCCGCCCGGGACTAGCGGGGGCACTCAGGTATGAGCAGTTCTTC. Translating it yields CASSRPGLAGALRYEQFF.

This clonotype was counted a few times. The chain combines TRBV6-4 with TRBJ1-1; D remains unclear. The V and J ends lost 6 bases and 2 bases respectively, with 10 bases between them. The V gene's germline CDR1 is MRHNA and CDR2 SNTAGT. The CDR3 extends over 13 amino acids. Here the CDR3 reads CASSARENTEAFF. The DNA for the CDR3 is TGTGCCAGCAGCGCTAGGGAAAACACTGAAGCTTTCTTT.

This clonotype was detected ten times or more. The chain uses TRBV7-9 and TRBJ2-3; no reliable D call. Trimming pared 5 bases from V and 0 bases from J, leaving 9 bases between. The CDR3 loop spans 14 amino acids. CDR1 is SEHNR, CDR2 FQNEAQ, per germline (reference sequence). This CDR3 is CASSPQISTDTQYF. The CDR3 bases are TGTGCCAGCAGCCCTCAGATTAGCACAGATACGCAGTATTTT.

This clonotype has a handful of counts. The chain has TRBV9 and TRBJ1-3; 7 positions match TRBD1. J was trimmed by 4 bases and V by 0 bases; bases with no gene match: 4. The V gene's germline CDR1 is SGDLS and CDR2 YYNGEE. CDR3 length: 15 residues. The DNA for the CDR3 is TGTGCCAGCAGCGTAGGAGGGGGCTCGGGAAACACCATATATTTT. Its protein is CASSVGGGSGNTIYF.

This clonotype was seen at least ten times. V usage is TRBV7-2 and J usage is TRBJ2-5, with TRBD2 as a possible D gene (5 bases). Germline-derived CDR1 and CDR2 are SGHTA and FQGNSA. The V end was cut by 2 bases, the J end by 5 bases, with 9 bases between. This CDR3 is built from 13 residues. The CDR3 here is CASSLRRRETQYF. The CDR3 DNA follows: TGTGCCAGCAGCTTACGTCGGAGGGAGACCCAGTACTTC.

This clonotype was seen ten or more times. CDR3 loop: CASSVQGHARTDTQYF. The CDR3 DNA sequence: TGTGCCAGCAGCGTACAGGGGCACGCGCGGACAGATACGCAGTATTTT. V gene TRBV9 combines with J gene TRBJ2-3; possible D gene TRBD1, 6 bases. This CDR3 is built from 16 residues. Germline lookup yields CDR1 SGDLS and CDR2 YYNGEE. Trimming removed 1 base from V and 3 bases from J, with 15 bases in between.

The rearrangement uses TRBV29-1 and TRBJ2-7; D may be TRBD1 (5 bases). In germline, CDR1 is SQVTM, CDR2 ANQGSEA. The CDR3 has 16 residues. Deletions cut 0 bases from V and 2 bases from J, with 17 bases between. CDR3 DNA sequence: TGCAGCGTTGAAGATGAGCAGGGCTTTTCCCCCTACGAGCAGTACTTC. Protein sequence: CSVEDEQGFSPYEQYF.

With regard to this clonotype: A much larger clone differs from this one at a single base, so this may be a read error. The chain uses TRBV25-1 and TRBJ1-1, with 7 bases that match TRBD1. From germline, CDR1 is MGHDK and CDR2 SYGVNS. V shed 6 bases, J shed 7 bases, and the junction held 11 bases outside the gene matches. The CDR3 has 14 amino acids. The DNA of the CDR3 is TGTGCCAGCAGGGGTAACCCAGGGGGAGTTGAAGCTTTCTTT. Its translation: CASRGNPGGVEAFF. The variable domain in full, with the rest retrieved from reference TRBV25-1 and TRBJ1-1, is EADIYQTPRYLVIGTGKKITLECSQTMGHDKMYWYQQDPGMELHLIHYSYGVNSTEKGDLSSESTVSRIRTEHFPLTLESARPSHTSQYLCASRGNPGGVEAFFGQGTRLTVV.

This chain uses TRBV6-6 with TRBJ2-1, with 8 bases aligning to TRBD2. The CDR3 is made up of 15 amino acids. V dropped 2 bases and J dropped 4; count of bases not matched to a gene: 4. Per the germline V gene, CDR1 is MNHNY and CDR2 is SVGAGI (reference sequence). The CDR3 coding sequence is TGTGCCAGCAGTTACGTGGAGCGGGGGTACAATGAGCAGTTCTTC. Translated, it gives CASSYVERGYNEQFF.

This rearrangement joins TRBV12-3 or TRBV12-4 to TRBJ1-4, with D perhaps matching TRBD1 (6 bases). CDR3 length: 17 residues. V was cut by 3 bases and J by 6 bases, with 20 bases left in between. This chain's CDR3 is CASSLGRGQGHDEKLFF. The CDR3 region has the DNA TGTGCCAGCAGTTTGGGGCGCGGGCAGGGGCACGATGAAAAACTGTTTTTT.

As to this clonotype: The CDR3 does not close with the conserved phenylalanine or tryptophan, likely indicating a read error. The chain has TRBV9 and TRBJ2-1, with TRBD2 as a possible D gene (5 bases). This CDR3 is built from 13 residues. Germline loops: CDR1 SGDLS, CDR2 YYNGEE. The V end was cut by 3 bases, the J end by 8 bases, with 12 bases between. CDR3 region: CASSEKVRDEQFL. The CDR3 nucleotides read TGTGCCAGCAGCGAGAAGGTGAGGGATGAGCAGTTCTTG.

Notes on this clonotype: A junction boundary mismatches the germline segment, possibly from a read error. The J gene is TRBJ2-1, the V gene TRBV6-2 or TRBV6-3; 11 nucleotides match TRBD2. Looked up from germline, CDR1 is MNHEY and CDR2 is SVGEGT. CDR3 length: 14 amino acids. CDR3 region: CASSPGLAALPGPF. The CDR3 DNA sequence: TGTGCCAGCAGCCCGGGACTAGCGGCCCTGCCGGGGCCTTTC.

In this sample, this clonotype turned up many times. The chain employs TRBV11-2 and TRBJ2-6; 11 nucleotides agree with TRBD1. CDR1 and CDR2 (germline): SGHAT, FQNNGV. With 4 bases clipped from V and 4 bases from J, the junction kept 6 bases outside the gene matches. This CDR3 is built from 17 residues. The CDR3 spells CASSSDRGLYGANVLTF. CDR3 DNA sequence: TGTGCCAGCAGCTCGGACAGGGGGCTCTACGGGGCCAACGTCCTGACTTTC.

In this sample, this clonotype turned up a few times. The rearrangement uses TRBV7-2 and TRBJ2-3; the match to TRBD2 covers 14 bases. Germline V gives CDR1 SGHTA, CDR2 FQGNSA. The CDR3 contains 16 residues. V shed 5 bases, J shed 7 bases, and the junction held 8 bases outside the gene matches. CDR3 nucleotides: TGTGCCAGCAGCCAGGAGGGACTAGCGGGGGAAAATACGCAGTATTTT. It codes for CASSQEGLAGENTQYF.

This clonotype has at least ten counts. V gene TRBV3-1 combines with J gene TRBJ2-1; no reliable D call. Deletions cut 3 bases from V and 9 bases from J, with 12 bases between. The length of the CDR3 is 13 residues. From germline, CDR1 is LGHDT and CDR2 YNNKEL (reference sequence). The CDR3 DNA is TGTGCCAGCAGCCATCCCCTGCGTAGTGAGCAGTTCTTC. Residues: CASSHPLRSEQFF.

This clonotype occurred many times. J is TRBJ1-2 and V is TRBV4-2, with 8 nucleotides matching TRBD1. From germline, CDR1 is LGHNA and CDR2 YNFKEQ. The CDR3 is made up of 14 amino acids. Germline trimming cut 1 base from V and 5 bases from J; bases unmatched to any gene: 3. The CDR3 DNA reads TGTGCCAGCAGCCAAGTGACAGGGGAGTATGGCTACACCTTC. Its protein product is CASSQVTGEYGYTF.

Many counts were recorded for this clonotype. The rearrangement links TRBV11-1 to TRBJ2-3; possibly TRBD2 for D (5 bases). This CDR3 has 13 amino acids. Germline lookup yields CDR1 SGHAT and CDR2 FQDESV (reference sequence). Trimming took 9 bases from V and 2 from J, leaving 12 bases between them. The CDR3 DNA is TGTGCCAGTCAGGACGGGGACACAGATACGCAGTATTTT. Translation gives CASQDGDTDTQYF. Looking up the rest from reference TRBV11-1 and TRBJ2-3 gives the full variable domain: EAEVAQSPRYKITEKSQAVAFWCDPISGHATLYWYRQILGQGPELLVQFQDESVVDDSQLPKDRFSAERLKGVDSTLKIQPAELGDSAMYLCASQDGDTDTQYFGPGTRLTVL.

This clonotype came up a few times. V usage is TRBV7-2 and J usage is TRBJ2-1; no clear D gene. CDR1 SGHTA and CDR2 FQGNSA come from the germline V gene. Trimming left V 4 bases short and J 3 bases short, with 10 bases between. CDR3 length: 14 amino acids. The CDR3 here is CASSSRQIYNEQFF. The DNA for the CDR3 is TGTGCCAGCAGCTCAAGGCAGATCTACAATGAGCAGTTCTTC.

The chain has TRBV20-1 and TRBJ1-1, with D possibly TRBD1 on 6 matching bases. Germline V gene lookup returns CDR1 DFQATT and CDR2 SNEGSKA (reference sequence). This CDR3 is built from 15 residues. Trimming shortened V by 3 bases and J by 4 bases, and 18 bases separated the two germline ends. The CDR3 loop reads CSASHRGRGSTEAFF. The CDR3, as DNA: TGCAGTGCTAGCCATAGGGGGAGGGGTTCCACTGAAGCTTTCTTT.

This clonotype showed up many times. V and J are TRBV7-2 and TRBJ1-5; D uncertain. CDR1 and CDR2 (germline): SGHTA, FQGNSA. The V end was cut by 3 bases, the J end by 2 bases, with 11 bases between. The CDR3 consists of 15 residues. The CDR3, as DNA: TGTGCCAGCAGCTTCCTGACCGGGGGCAATCAGCCCCAGCATTTT. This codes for CASSFLTGGNQPQHF.

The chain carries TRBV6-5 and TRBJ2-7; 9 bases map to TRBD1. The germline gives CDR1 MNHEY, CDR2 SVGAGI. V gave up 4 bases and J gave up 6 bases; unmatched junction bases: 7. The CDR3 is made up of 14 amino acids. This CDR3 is CASSSRDRDAEQYF. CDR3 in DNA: TGTGCCAGCAGTTCCCGGGACAGGGATGCCGAGCAGTACTTC.

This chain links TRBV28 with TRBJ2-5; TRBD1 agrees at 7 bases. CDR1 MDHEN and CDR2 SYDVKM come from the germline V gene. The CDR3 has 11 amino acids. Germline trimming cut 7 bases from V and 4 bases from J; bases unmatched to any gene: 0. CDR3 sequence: CASKGAETQYF. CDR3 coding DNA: TGTGCCAGCAAGGGGGCAGAGACCCAGTACTTC.

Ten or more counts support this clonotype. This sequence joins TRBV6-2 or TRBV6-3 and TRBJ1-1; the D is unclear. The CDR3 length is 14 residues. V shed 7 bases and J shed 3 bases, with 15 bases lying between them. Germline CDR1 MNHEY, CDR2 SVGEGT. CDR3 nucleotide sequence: TGTGCCAGCACCCTTCACGTAGGATACACTGAAGCTTTCTTT. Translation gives CASTLHVGYTEAFF.